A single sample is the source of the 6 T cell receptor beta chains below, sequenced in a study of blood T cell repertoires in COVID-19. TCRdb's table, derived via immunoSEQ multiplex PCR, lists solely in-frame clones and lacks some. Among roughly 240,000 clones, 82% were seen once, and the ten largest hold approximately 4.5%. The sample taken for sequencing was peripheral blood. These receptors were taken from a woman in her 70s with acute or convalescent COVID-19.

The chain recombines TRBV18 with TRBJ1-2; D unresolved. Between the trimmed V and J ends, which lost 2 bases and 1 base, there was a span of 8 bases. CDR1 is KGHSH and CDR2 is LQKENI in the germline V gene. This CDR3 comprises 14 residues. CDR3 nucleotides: TGTGCCAGCTCACCATCCCGGGGTAACTATGGCTACACCTTC. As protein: CASSPSRGNYGYTF. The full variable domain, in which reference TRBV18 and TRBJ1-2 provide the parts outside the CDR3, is NAGVMQNPRHLVRRRGQEARLRCSPMKGHSHVYWYRQLPEEGLKFMVYLQKENIIDESGMPKERFSAEFPKEGPSILRIQQVVRGDSAAYFCASSPSRGNYGYTFGSGTRLTVV.

DNA for the CDR3: TGTGCCAGCAGCCTTGACTCCGTGAACACTGAAGCTTTCTTT. This translates into CASSLDSVNTEAFF. The V and J genes are TRBV25-1 and TRBJ1-1; D remains unclear. Trimming left V 6 bases short and J 0 bases short, with 11 bases between. Germline CDR1 and CDR2: MGHDK and SYGVNS. This CDR3 spans 14 amino acids.

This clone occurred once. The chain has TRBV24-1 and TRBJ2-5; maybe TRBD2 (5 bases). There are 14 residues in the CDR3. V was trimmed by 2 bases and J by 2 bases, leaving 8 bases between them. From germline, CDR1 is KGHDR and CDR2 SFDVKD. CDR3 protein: CATSDSGIQETQYF. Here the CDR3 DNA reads TGTGCCACCAGTGATTCCGGGATTCAAGAGACCCAGTACTTC.

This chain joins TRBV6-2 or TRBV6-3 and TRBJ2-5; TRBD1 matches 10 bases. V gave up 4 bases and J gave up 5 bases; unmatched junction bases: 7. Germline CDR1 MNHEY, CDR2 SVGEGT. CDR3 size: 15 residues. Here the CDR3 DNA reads TGTGCCAGCAGTTTGCGGACAGGGGGAACGGAGACCCAGTACTTC. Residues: CASSLRTGGTETQYF.

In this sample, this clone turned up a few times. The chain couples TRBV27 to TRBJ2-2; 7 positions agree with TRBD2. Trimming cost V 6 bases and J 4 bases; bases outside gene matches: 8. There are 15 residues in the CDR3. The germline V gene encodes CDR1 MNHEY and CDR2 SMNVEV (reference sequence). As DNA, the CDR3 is TGTGCCAGCAGAATCGGGGGGTTAGGCACCGGGGAGCTGTTTTTT. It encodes CASRIGGLGTGELFF.

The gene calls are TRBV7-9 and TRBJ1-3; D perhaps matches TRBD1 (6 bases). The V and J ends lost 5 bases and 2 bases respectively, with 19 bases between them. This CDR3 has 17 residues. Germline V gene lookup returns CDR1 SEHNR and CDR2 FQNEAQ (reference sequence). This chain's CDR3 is CASSPRRVPGAGNTIYF. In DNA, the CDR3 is TGTGCCAGCAGCCCAAGAAGGGTACCAGGGGCTGGAAACACCATATATTTT.